The clone carrying this T cell receptor beta chain was seen many times. What it recognizes is unknown. Authors of the study amplified TCR beta CDR3 regions from RNA transcripts. The primer set for the first-round RT-PCR of the TCR CDR3 was HTBI. TCRdb re-analysed the multiplex PCR reads in MiXCR, keeping a single row per CDR3 protein. The sample includes roughly 380,000 distinct CDR3 sequences, roughly 15% of them seen just once. The data belong to a study of T cells in Graves' hyperthyroidism and ophthalmopathy. General study points: Most thyroid-expanded clonotypes above 0.001 were also found in blood.

The PBMCs had their origin in 10 ml of fresh peripheral blood. The clonotype originates from a woman younger than 30 with Graves' hyperthyroidism. Source material: blood.

The CDR3 nucleotides are TGTGCCAGCAGCCCGACCCTCGGGACCCTTCAGCCCCAGCATTTT. Translating gives CASSPTLGTLQPQHF. The rearrangement links TRBV28 to TRBJ1-5, with a weak D call TRBD1 (5 bases). Per germline, CDR1 MDHEN and CDR2 SYDVKM. V lost 6 bases and J 6 bases, leaving 18 bases between the germline ends. This CDR3 comprises 15 residues.